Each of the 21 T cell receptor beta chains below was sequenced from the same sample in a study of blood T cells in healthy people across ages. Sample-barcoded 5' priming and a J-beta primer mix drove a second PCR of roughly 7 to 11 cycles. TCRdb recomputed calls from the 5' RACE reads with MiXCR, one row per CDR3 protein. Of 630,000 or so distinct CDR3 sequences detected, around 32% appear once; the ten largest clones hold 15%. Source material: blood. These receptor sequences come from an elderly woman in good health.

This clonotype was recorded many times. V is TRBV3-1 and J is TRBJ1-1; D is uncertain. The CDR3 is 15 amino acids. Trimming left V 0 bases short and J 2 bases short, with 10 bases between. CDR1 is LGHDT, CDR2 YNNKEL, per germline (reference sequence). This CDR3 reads CASSQESGFNTEAFF. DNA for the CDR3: TGTGCCAGCAGCCAAGAATCCGGGTTTAACACTGAAGCTTTCTTT.

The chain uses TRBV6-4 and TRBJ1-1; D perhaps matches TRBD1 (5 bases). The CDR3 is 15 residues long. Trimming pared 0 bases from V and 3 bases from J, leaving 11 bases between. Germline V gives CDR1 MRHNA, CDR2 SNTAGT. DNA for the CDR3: TGTGCCAGCAGTGACTCGGGGGGACCTGACACTGAAGCTTTCTTT. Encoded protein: CASSDSGGPDTEAFF.

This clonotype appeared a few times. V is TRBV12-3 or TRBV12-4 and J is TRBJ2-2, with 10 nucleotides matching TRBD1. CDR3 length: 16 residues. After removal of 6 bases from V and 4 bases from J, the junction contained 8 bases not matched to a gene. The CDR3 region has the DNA TGTGCCAGCAGCCCGGGTAGGGACAGGGGCACCGGGGAGCTGTTTTTT. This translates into CASSPGRDRGTGELFF.

The CDR3 bases are TGTGCCAGCAGCCGCCAGGGGGGGCTGGAAAATGAGCAGTTCTTC. The encoded protein is CASSRQGGLENEQFF. The chain recombines TRBV5-6 with TRBJ2-1; D tentatively reads TRBD1 or TRBD2 (7 bases each). Trimming cost V 4 bases and J 7 bases, with 18 bases left between them. CDR3 length equals 15 residues. The germline V gene encodes CDR1 SGHDT and CDR2 YYEEEE.

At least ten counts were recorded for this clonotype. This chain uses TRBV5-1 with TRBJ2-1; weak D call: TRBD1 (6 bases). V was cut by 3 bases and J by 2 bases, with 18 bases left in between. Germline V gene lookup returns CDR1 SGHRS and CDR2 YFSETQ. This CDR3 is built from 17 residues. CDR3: CASSSGSAGATYNEQFF. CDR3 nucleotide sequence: TGCGCCAGCAGCTCGGGTTCCGCAGGGGCGACCTACAATGAGCAGTTCTTC.

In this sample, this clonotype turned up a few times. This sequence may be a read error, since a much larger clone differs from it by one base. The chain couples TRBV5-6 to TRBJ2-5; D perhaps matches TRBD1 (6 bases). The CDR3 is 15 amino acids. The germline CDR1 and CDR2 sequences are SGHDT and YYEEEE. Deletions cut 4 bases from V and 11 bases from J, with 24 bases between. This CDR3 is CASSPGPGQSNEQYF. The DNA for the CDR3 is TGTGCCAGCAGCCCGGGCCCCGGACAGTCCAATGAGCAGTACTTC.

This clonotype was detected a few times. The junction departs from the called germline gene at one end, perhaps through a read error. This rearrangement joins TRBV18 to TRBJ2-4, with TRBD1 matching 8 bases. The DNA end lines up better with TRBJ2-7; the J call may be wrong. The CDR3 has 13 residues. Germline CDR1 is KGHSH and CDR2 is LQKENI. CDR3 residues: CAGSRDRGYEQYF. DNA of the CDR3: TGTGCCGGCTCACGAGACAGGGGATACGAGCAGTACTTC.

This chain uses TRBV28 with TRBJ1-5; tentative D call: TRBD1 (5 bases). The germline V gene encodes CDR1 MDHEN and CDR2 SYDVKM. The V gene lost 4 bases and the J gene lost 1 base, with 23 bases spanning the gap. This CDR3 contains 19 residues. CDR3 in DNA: TGTGCCAGCAGTTCCTTGGGCGGGGTGACAGAATCCAGCAATCAGCCCCAGCATTTT. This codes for CASSSLGGVTESSNQPQHF. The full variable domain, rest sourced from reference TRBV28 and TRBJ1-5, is DVKVTQSSRYLVKRTGEKVFLECVQDMDHENMFWYRQDPGLGLRLIYFSYDVKMKEKGDIPEGYSVSREKKERFSLILESASTNQTSMYLCASSSLGGVTESSNQPQHFGDGTRLSIL.

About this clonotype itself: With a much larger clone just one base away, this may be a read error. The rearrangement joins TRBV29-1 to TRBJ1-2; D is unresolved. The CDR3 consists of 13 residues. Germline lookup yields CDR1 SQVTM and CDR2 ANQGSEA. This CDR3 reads CSVRRATNYDYTF. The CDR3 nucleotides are TGCAGCGTTAGGCGGGCGACCAACTATGACTACACCTTC.

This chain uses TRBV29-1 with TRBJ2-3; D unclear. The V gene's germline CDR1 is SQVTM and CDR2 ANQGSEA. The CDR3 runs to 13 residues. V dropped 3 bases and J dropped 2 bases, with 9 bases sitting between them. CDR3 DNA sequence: TGCAGCGTTGAGGGTGAGGACACAGATACGCAGTATTTT. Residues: CSVEGEDTDTQYF.

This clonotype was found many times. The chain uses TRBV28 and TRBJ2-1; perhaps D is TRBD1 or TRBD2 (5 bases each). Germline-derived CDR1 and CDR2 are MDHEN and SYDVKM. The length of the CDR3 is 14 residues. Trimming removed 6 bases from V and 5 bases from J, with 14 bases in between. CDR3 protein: CASSLSGRNNEQFF. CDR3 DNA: TGTGCCAGCAGCCTCTCGGGACGTAACAATGAGCAGTTCTTC.

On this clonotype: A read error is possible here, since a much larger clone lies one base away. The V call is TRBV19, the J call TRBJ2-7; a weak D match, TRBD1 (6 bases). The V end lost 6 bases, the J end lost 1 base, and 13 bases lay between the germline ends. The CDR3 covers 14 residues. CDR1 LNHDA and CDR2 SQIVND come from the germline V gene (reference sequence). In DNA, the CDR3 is TGTGCCAGTAGGCACGGGGACAAATCCTACGAGCAGTACTTC. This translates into CASRHGDKSYEQYF.

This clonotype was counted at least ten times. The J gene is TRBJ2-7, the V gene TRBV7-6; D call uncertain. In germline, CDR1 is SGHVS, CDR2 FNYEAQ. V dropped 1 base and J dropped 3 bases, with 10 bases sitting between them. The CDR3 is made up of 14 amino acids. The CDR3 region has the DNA TGTGCCAGCAGCTTAGGTTACATCGGCTACGAGCAGTACTTC. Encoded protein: CASSLGYIGYEQYF.

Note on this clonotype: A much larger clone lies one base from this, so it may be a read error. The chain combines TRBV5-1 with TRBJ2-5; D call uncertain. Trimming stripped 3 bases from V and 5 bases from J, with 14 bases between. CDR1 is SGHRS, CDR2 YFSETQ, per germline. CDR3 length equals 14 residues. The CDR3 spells CASSWEPLGETQYF. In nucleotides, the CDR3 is TGCGCCAGCAGCTGGGAACCACTTGGGGAGACCCAGTACTTC.

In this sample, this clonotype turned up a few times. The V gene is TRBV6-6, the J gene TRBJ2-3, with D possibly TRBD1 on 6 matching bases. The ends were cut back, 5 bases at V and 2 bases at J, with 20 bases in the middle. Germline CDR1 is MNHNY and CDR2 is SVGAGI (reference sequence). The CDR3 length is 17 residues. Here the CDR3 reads CASSRGTGMGLTDTQYF. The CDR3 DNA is TGTGCCAGCAGTCGGGGAACAGGGATGGGGCTCACAGATACGCAGTATTTT.

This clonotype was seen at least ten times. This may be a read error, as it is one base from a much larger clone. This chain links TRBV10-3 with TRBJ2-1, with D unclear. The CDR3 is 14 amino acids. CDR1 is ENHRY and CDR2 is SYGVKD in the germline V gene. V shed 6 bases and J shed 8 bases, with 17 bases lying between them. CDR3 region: CAIRERPGGDEQFF. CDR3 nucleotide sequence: TGTGCCATCAGGGAAAGACCGGGTGGGGATGAGCAGTTCTTC.

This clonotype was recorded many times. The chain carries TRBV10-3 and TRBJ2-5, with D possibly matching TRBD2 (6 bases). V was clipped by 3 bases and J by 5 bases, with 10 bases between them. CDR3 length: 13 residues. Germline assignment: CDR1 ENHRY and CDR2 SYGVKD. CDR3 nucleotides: TGTGCCATCAGTGATGGCCTAGCGGAGACCCAGTACTTC. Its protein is CAISDGLAETQYF.

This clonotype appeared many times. In DNA, the CDR3 is TGTGCCAGCAGTAGCCGGGACAGGGGCTACACCTTC. Amino acid sequence: CASSSRDRGYTF. This sequence joins TRBV12-3 or TRBV12-4 and TRBJ1-2; 8 bases match TRBD1. This CDR3 comprises 12 residues. V trimming: 5 bases; J trimming: 8 bases; junction bases outside the gene matches: 4.

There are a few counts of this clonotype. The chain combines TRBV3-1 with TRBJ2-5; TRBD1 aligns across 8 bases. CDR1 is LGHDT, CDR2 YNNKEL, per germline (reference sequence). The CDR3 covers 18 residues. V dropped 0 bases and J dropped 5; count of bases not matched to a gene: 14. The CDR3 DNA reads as TGTGCCAGCAGCCAAGATAGATCGGCAGGGGGCACTATCGAGACCCAGTACTTC. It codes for CASSQDRSAGGTIETQYF.

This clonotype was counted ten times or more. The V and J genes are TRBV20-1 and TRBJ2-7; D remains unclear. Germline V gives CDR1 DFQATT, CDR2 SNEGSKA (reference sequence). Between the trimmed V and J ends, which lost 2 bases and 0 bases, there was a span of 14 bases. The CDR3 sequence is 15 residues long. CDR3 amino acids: CSARIARVYSYEQYF. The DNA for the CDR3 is TGCAGTGCTAGAATAGCTCGCGTCTACTCCTACGAGCAGTACTTC.

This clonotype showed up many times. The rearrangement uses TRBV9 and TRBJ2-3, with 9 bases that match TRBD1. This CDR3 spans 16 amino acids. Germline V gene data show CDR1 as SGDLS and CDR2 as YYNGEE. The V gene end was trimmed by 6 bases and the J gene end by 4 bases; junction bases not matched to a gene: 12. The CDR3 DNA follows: TGTGCCAGCACCCCTCCCGGGGGACAGGGCTCAGATACGCAGTATTTT. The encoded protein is CASTPPGGQGSDTQYF.